Included here is one T cell receptor (beta chain) sequence, with context. This clone was found a few times. What antigen it recognizes has not been identified. No much larger clone exists at a distance of one base, and base qualities are not known. The data derive from a study of blood T cell repertoires in COVID-19 (TCRdb year 2020). Regarding the complete study: Samples covering the acute and convalescent phases of COVID-19 were provided by collaborators in the United States, Italy and Spain. The material from the prospective study consisted of cDNA or gDNA derived from T cells, B-cell-depleted T cells, or PBMCs. Deeply sampled blood TCRbeta repertoires from subjects exposed to, actively infected with, or recovered from COVID-19 were included in the dataset. The repertoires were released in a freely available public database meant as a resource for research on the immune response to SARS-CoV-2. Samples came from the ongoing ImmuneRACE study (first 160 participants) plus 1,254 subjects from 6 global collaborators. The sample metadata nearly always contained a de-identified subject ID, COVID-19 status, age in years and sex. HLA class I and class II types, where available, came from metadata supplied by the sample provider rather than from assay-based typing. Study-level results and caveats: The quantity of clinical and demographic metadata differed by source and by participant and was supplied without curation.

The CDR1 and CDR2 encoded by the germline V gene (reference sequence) are LGHDT and YNNKEL. The germline ends are 6 bases apart after V is trimmed by 7 bases and J by 0 bases. From its cysteine to its phenylalanine, the CDR3 spans 12 amino acids. Only the CDR3 part of the read is kept: 36 bases, read in frame from the first base. Each collaborating institution followed its own protocols to collect whole blood in K2EDTA tubes. Collaborator samples were shipped for TCRbeta analysis as frozen whole blood, isolated PBMCs, or DNA extracted from either sample type. TCRbeta CDR3 regions were amplified from genomic DNA by means of the immunoSEQ Assay, a bias-controlled multiplex PCR. Per the original workflow: Within the assay, amplification of reference gene primers was used to estimate how many nucleated cells each sample contained. Sequence reads were collapsed and filtered to measure the absolute abundance of every unique TCRbeta CDR3 rearrangement. Productive Simpson clonality was computed per sample as the square root of Simpson's diversity index over productive rearrangements. Drawn from immuneACCESS, this table holds only the in-frame rearrangements with V and J called that TCRdb kept. Clones are partly lost; checked studies trace under half to an unresolved V gene and leave the rest unexplained. V and J calls and clone size are copied from that table; D and trimming were computed from the DNA. The sample profile shows 25,000 to 30,000 clones; 80% to 90% of them were found once. The biggest ten clones account for roughly 9.6% of the sample.

This receptor was obtained from a human donor in a cohort sampled during active COVID-19. Sequencing input: peripheral blood. The receptor chain draws on TRBV3-1 (or the pseudogene TRBV3-2) and TRBJ2-5, with no reliable assignment of the D segment. The DNA sequence is as follows: TGTGCCAGCACTACGTACCAAGAGACCCAGTACTTC. This sequence encodes CASTTYQETQYF.